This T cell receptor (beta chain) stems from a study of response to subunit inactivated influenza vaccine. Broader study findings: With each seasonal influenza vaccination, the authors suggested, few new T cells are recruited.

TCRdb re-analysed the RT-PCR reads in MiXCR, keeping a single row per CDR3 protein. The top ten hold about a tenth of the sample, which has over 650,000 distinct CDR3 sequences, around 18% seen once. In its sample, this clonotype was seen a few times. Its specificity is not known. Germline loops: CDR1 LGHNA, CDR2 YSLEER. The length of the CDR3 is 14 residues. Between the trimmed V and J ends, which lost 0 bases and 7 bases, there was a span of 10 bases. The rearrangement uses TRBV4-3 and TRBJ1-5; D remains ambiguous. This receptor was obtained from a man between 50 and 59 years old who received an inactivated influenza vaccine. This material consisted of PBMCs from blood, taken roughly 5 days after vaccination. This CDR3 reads CASSQDSHGQPQHF. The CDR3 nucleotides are TGCGCCAGCAGCCAAGATTCGCATGGGCAGCCCCAGCATTTT.